The 20 T cell receptor beta chains given below trace back to one sample, sequenced in a study of T cell responses to AZD1222 COVID-19 vaccine. Sequencing was performed with immunoSEQ multiplex PCR; in TCRdb, only in-frame clones are kept and a portion is missing. The table lists over 65,000 clones, approximately 87% of them singletons, with approximately 7% in the top ten. Here the sequenced sample was peripheral blood, taken on day 0 of AZD1222 vaccination. The receptors were gathered from an adult in good health.

The J gene is TRBJ1-6, the V gene TRBV9; D is unclear. Germline CDR1 is SGDLS and CDR2 is YYNGEE. This CDR3 contains 13 residues. The V end was cut by 0 bases, the J end by 6 bases, with 4 bases between. CDR3 nucleotides: TGTGCCAGCAGCGTAGTTGGTAATTCACCCCTCCACTTT. Its protein is CASSVVGNSPLHF. Drawing the rest from reference TRBV9 and TRBJ1-6, the complete variable domain is DSGVTQTPKHLITATGQRVTLRCSPRSGDLSVYWYQQSLDQGLQFLIQYYNGEERAKGNILERFSAQQFPDLHSELNLSSLELGDSALYFCASSVVGNSPLHFGNGTRLTVT.

V and J are TRBV10-3 and TRBJ2-2; 7 bases fit TRBD1. Looked up from germline, CDR1 is ENHRY and CDR2 is SYGVKD. Losses at the gene ends were 7 bases for V and 0 bases for J; bases not matched to a gene: 2. This CDR3 contains 14 residues. This chain's CDR3 is CAINGTANTGELFF. CDR3 nucleotide sequence: TGTGCCATCAATGGGACAGCGAACACCGGGGAGCTGTTTTTT.

V usage is TRBV18 and J usage is TRBJ1-1, with D unresolved. Trimming shortened V by 3 bases and J by 3 bases, and 8 bases separated the two germline ends. The CDR3 loop spans 13 amino acids. Germline V lookup: CDR1 KGHSH, CDR2 LQKENI. Here the CDR3 reads CASSPQTDTEAFF. CDR3 nucleotides: TGTGCCAGCTCACCGCAAACGGACACTGAAGCTTTCTTT. The variable domain in full, with the rest retrieved from reference TRBV18 and TRBJ1-1, is NAGVMQNPRHLVRRRGQEARLRCSPMKGHSHVYWYRQLPEEGLKFMVYLQKENIIDESGMPKERFSAEFPKEGPSILRIQQVVRGDSAAYFCASSPQTDTEAFFGQGTRLTVV.

The rearrangement uses TRBV18 and TRBJ1-5; 7 positions match TRBD1. Germline V gene lookup returns CDR1 KGHSH and CDR2 LQKENI. CDR3 size: 17 residues. Trimming took 3 bases from V and 5 from J; bases not matched to a gene: 13. The CDR3 sequence is CASSPTLQDRRDQPQHF. The CDR3, as DNA: TGTGCCAGCTCACCGACCCTACAGGACAGGCGGGATCAGCCCCAGCATTTT.

This clone was picked up a small number of times. This chain links TRBV5-1 with TRBJ1-3; D is perhaps TRBD1 (6 bases). This CDR3 has 12 residues. CDR1 is SGHRS and CDR2 is YFSETQ in the germline V gene. Deletions cut 8 bases from V and 3 bases from J, with 9 bases between. The CDR3 here is CASRQDGNTIYF. Written as DNA, the CDR3 is TGCGCCAGTAGACAGGATGGAAACACCATATATTTT.

This clone was detected only a few times. The chain combines TRBV6-1 with TRBJ2-3; D call uncertain. V was clipped by 4 bases and J by 3 bases, with 23 bases between them. Germline V gene sequence: CDR1 MNHNS, CDR2 SASEGT. The CDR3 is 18 residues long. DNA for the CDR3: TGTGCCAGCAGTGGGGGAATCCTTCCGACCTCAAGGACAGATACGCAGTATTTT. Encoded protein: CASSGGILPTSRTDTQYF.

The rearrangement links TRBV3-1 (or the pseudogene TRBV3-2) to TRBJ1-6; 7 nucleotides match TRBD1. Germline-derived CDR1 and CDR2 are LGHDT and YNNKEL (reference sequence). V shed 4 bases and J 0 bases; nucleotides not matched to a gene: 6. The CDR3 loop spans 17 amino acids. This CDR3 reads CASSPSGQSSYNSPLHF. The CDR3 bases are TGTGCCAGCAGCCCTTCGGGACAGAGCTCCTATAATTCACCCCTCCACTTT.

This rearrangement joins TRBV5-6 to TRBJ2-2; D not resolved. The CDR3 totals 17 residues. V was trimmed by 0 bases and J by 5 bases, leaving 17 bases between them. Germline V gene sequence: CDR1 SGHDT, CDR2 YYEEEE. The CDR3 DNA is TGTGCCAGCAGCTTGGTAGGGTCCCCTCTGAGTACCGGGGAGCTGTTTTTT. As protein: CASSLVGSPLSTGELFF.

The chain combines TRBV14 with TRBJ1-4; no clear D. The V end lost 0 bases, the J end lost 4 bases, and 12 bases lay between the germline ends. CDR1 SGHDN and CDR2 FVKESK come from the germline V gene. CDR3 length: 16 residues. The CDR3 region is CASSQENRANNEKLFF. CDR3 nucleotides: TGTGCCAGCAGCCAAGAGAACCGGGCCAATAATGAAAAACTGTTTTTT.

This clone showed up just a few times. The rearrangement joins TRBV15 to TRBJ2-1; 12 bases match TRBD2. The CDR3 has 16 amino acids. V trimming: 1 base; J trimming: 5 bases; junction bases outside the gene matches: 3. Germline V gene lookup returns CDR1 LNHNV and CDR2 YYDKDF (reference sequence). This CDR3 is CATSRGRLAGDNEQFF. CDR3 nucleotide sequence: TGTGCCACCAGCAGAGGGAGACTAGCGGGGGACAATGAGCAGTTCTTC.

The rearrangement joins TRBV5-1 to TRBJ1-1; D remains unclear. This CDR3 spans 15 amino acids. The V end lost 0 bases, the J end lost 4 bases, and 13 bases lay between the germline ends. Germline loops: CDR1 SGHRS, CDR2 YFSETQ. The chain's CDR3 is CASSLDATPVTEAFF. In DNA form, the CDR3 reads TGCGCCAGCAGCTTGGACGCGACCCCGGTCACTGAAGCTTTCTTT.

This clone was recorded once. This chain joins TRBV5-1 and TRBJ2-5, with TRBD2 matching 8 bases. Germline CDR1 SGHRS, CDR2 YFSETQ. The V and J ends lost 0 bases and 5 bases, in that order; junction bases with no gene match: 9. The CDR3 sequence is 16 residues long. The CDR3 loop is CASSLDVGGAGETQYF. The CDR3 region has the DNA TGCGCCAGCAGCTTGGATGTCGGGGGGGCCGGGGAGACCCAGTACTTC.

The sample holds one count of this clone. One end of the junction fails to match germline, which may point to a read error. This chain connects TRBV7-8 to TRBJ1-4; no reliable D call. The CDR3 loop spans 14 amino acids. CDR1 and CDR2 (germline): SGHVS, FQNEAQ. In DNA, the CDR3 is TGTGCCAGCGGCTTAGAACGGTGGAATGAAAAACTGTTTTTT. Amino acids: CASGLERWNEKLFF.

The chain recombines TRBV9 with TRBJ1-1, with TRBD1 matching 8 bases. This CDR3 has 15 residues. Unmatched junction bases numbered 4, after V lost 0 bases and J lost 3 bases. In germline, CDR1 is SGDLS, CDR2 YYNGEE. CDR3 nucleotide sequence: TGTGCCAGCAGCGTAGGTTACAGGGGGGACACTGAAGCTTTCTTT. Translated: CASSVGYRGDTEAFF.

The V call is TRBV7-9, the J call TRBJ2-7; 8 bases line up with TRBD1. CDR1 and CDR2 from the germline V gene are SEHNR and FQNEAQ (reference sequence). Trimming removed 5 bases from V and 2 bases from J; junction bases left unmatched: 5. CDR3 length: 14 residues. CDR3 amino acids: CASSPSGGAYEQYF. DNA for the CDR3: TGTGCCAGCAGCCCTTCAGGGGGCGCCTACGAGCAGTACTTC.

The chain carries TRBV18 and TRBJ2-7, with TRBD2 matching over 11 bases. CDR1 KGHSH and CDR2 LQKENI come from the germline V gene. J lost 4 bases, V lost 4 bases, and 0 bases had no gene match. The CDR3 is 13 amino acids. The DNA of the CDR3 is TGTGCCAGCTCACTAGCGGGAGGGTACGAGCAGTACTTC. This sequence encodes CASSLAGGYEQYF. Together with reference TRBV18 and TRBJ2-7, the CDR3 gives the full variable domain: NAGVMQNPRHLVRRRGQEARLRCSPMKGHSHVYWYRQLPEEGLKFMVYLQKENIIDESGMPKERFSAEFPKEGPSILRIQQVVRGDSAAYFCASSLAGGYEQYFGPGTRLTVT.

The V gene is TRBV18, the J gene TRBJ2-5, with 7 bases fitting TRBD1. V was pared by 0 bases and J by 0 bases, with 1 base of the junction left unmatched. Looked up from germline, CDR1 is KGHSH and CDR2 is LQKENI. The CDR3 sequence is 15 residues long. The CDR3 nucleotides are TGTGCCAGCTCACCACCGGGACAGAACCAAGAGACCCAGTACTTC. Amino acid sequence: CASSPPGQNQETQYF.

This chain uses TRBV6-2 or TRBV6-3 with TRBJ2-3; D may correspond to TRBD1 or TRBD2 (5 bases each). V was cut by 5 bases and J by 6 bases, with 18 bases left in between. The V gene's germline CDR1 is MNHEY and CDR2 SVGEGT. The CDR3 sequence is 15 residues long. The CDR3 loop is CASSRSGANSDTQYF. For the CDR3, the DNA is TGTGCCAGCAGTCGGTCCGGGGCCAATTCTGATACGCAGTATTTT.

Judged by abundance, this clone is large. The rearrangement joins TRBV27 to TRBJ1-5; 9 bases are a match to TRBD1. The V and J ends lost 0 bases and 0 bases, in that order; junction bases with no gene match: 3. Germline V gives CDR1 MNHEY, CDR2 SMNVEV (reference sequence). There are 17 residues in the CDR3. The CDR3 DNA reads as TGTGCCAGCAGTTTATCATCGGGACAGGGTAGCAATCAGCCCCAGCATTTT. Protein: CASSLSSGQGSNQPQHF.

As regards this clone: Other DNA sequences of this sample code for an identical CDR3. The V call is TRBV19, the J call TRBJ2-7; unclear D gene. Germline loops: CDR1 LNHDA, CDR2 SQIVND (reference sequence). The CDR3 loop spans 13 amino acids. Trimming removed 3 bases at V and 3 bases at J, with 9 bases between. This CDR3 is CASSIGRSYEQYF. The CDR3 nucleotides are TGTGCCAGTAGTATCGGACGGAGCTACGAGCAGTACTTC.